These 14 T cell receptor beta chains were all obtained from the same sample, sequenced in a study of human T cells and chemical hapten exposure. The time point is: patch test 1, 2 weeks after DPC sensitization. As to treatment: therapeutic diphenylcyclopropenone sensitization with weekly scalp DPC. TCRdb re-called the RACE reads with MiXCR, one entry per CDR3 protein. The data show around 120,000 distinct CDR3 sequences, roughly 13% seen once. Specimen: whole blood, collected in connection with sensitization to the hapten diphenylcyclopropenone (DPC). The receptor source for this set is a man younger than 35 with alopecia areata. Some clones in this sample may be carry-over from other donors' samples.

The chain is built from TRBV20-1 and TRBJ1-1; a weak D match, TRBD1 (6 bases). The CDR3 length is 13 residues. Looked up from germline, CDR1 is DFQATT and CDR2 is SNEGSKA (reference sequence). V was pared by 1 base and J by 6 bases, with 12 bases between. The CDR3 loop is CSARAPGGPEAFF. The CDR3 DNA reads TGCAGTGCTAGAGCACCTGGGGGCCCTGAAGCTTTCTTT.

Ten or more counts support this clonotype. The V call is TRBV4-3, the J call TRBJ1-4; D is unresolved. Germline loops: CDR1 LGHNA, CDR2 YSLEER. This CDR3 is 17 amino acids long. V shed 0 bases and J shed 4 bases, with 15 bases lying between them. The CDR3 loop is CASSQEAAGTFNEKLFF. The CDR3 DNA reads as TGCGCCAGCAGCCAAGAAGCGGCCGGTACTTTTAATGAAAAACTGTTTTTT.

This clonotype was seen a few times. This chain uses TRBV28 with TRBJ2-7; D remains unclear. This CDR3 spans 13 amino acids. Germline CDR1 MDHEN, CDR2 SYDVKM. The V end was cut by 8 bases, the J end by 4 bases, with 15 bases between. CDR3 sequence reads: CASGLMPSYEQYF. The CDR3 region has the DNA TGTGCCAGCGGCTTAATGCCCTCTTACGAGCAGTACTTC.

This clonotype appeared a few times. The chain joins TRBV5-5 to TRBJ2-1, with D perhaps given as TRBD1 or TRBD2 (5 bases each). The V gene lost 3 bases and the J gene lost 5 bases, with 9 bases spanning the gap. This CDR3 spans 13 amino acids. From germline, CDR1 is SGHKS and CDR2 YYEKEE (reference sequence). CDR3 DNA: TGTGCCAGCAGCTCCTGGGGGAACAATGAGCAGTTCTTC. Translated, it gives CASSSWGNNEQFF.

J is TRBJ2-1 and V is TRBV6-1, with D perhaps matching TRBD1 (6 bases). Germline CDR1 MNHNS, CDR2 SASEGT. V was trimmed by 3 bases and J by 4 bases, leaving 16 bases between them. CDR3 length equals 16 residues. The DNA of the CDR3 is TGTGCCAGCAGTGAGGATACAGGGACACCTTACAATGAGCAGTTCTTC. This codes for CASSEDTGTPYNEQFF.

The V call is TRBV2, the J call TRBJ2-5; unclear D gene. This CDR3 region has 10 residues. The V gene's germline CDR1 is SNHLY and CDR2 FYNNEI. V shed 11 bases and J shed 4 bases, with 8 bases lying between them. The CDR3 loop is CAPVGETQYF. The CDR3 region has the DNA TGTGCCCCGGTTGGAGAGACCCAGTACTTC.

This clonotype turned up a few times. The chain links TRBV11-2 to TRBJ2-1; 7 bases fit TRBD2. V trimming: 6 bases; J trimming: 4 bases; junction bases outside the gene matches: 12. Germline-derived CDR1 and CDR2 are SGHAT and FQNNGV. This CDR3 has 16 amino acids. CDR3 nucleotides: TGTGCCAGCAGTCGGGCCCCGGGGGGTACGTACAATGAGCAGTTCTTC. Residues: CASSRAPGGTYNEQFF. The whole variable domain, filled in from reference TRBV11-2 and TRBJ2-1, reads EAGVAQSPRYKIIEKRQSVAFWCNPISGHATLYWYQQILGQGPKLLIQFQNNGVVDDSQLPKDRFSAERLKGVDSTLKIQPAKLEDSAVYLCASSRAPGGTYNEQFFGPGTRLTVL.

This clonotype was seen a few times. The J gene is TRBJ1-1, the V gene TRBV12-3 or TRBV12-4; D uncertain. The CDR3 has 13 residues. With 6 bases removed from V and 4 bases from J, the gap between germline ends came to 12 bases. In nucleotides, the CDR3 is TGTGCCAGCAGCGTACAGAGCGGCACTGAAGCTTTCTTT. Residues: CASSVQSGTEAFF.

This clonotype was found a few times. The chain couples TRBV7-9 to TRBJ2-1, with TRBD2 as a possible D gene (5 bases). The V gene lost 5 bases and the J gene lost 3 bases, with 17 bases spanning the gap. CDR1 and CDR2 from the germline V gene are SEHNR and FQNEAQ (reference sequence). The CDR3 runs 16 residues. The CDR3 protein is CASSLRVVPGYNEQFF. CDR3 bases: TGTGCCAGCAGCCTGAGGGTCGTCCCTGGCTACAATGAGCAGTTCTTC.

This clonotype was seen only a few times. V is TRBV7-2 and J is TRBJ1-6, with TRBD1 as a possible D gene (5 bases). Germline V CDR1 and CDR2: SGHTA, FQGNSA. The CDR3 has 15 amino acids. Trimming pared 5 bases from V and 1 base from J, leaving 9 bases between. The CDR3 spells CASSPGISYNSPLHF. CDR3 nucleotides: TGTGCCAGCAGCCCAGGGATATCCTATAATTCACCCCTCCACTTT.

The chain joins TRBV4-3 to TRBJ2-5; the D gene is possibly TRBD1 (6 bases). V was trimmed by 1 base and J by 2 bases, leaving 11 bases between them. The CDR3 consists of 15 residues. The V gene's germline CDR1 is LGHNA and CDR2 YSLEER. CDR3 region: CASSQVSQGQETQYF. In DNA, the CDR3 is TGCGCCAGCAGCCAAGTGAGCCAGGGGCAAGAGACCCAGTACTTC.

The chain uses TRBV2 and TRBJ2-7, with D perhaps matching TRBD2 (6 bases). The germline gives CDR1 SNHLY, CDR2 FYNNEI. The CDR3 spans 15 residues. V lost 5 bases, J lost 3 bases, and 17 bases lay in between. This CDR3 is CASSSVGRDFYEQYF. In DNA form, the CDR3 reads TGTGCCAGCAGTTCGGTTGGCAGGGACTTCTACGAGCAGTACTTC. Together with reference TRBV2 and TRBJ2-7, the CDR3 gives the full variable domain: EPEVTQTPSHQVTQMGQEVILRCVPISNHLYFYWYRQILGQKVEFLVSFYNNEISEKSEIFDDQFSVERPDGSNFTLKIRSTKLEDSAMYFCASSSVGRDFYEQYFGPGTRLTVT.

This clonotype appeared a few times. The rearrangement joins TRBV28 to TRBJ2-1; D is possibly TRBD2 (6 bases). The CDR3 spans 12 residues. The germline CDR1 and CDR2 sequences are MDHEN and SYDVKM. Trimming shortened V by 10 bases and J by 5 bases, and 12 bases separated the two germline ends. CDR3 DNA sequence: TGTGCCACCGTCTGGGGGGACAATGAGCAGTTCTTC. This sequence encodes CATVWGDNEQFF.

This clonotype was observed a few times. This CDR3 is CASSTPRGRGSLMNTEAFF. CDR3 nucleotides: TGTGCCAGCAGCACACCCCGGGGCAGGGGCTCTTTGATGAACACTGAAGCTTTCTTT. The gene calls are TRBV7-6 and TRBJ1-1; D perhaps matches TRBD1 (6 bases). Germline CDR1 reads SGHVS; CDR2 reads FNYEAQ. Trimming took 5 bases from V and 0 from J, leaving 25 bases between them. The CDR3 spans 19 residues.